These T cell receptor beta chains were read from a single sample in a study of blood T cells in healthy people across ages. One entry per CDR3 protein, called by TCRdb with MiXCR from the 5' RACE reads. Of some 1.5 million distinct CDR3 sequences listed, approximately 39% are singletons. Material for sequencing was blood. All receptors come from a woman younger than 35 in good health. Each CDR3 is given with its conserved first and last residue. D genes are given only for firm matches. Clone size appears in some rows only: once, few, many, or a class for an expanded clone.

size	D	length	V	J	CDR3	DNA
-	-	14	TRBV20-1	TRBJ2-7	CSTLAKLKPNEQYF	TGCAGTACCCTAGCGAAACTTAAGCCCAATGAGCAGTACTTC
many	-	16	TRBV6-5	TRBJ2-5	CASSYIRPDKQETQYF	TGTGCCAGCAGTTACATCCGGCCCGACAAGCAAGAGACCCAGTACTTC
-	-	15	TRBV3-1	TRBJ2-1	CASSPPYPSSNEQFF	TGTGCCAGCAGCCCCCCCTACCCTAGCTCTAATGAGCAGTTCTTC
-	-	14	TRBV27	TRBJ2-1	CASSFTQGRNEQFF	TGTGCCAGCAGTTTTACACAGGGGAGGAATGAGCAGTTCTTC
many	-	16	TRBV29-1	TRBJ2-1	CSVRNGQMRPYNEQFF	TGCAGCGTTAGAAATGGACAGATGAGACCTTACAATGAGCAGTTCTTC
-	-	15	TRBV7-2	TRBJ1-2	CASQMGGRTNYGYTF	TGTGCCAGCCAAATGGGTGGCAGGACTAACTATGGCTACACCTTC
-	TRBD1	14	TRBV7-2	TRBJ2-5	CASRPDRVQETQYF	TGTGCCAGCCGTCCGGACAGGGTTCAAGAGACCCAGTACTTC
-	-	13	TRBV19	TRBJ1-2	CTSTPGPQRGYTF	TGTACCAGTACCCCGGGACCGCAAAGAGGCTACACCTTC
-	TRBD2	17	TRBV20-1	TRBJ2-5	CSASPLAGGPPLETQYF	TGCAGTGCTAGTCCACTAGCGGGAGGTCCGCCGTTAGAGACCCAGTACTTC
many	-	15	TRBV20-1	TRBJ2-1	CSAPSFYSSYNEQFF	TGCAGTGCTCCCAGTTTTTACAGCTCCTACAATGAGCAGTTCTTC
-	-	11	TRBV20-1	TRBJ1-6	CSAKEDSPLHF	TGCAGTGCGAAGGAGGATTCACCCCTCCACTTT
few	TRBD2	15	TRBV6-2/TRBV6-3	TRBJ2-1	CASRPTSGNNNEQFF	TGTGCCAGCAGGCCGACTAGCGGGAACAACAATGAGCAGTTCTTC
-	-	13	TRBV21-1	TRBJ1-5	CASTAESNQPQHF	TGTGCCAGCACAGCCGAGAGCAATCAGCCCCAGCATTTT
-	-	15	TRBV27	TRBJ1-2	CASSLSGQEIYGHTF	TGTGCCAGCAGTTTATCAGGGCAGGAGATCTATGGCCACACCTTC
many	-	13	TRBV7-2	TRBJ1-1	CASSPLGGTEAFF	TGTGCCAGCAGCCCATTAGGAGGCACTGAAGCTTTCTTT
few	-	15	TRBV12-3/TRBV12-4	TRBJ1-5	CASSLASGHGQPQHF	TGTGCCAGCAGTTTAGCATCGGGACATGGTCAGCCCCAGCATTTT
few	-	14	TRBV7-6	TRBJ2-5	CASSFNRVAETQYF	TGTGCCAGCAGCTTCAACAGGGTCGCAGAGACCCAGTACTTC
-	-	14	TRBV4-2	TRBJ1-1	CASSSGGRSTEAFF	TGTGCCAGCAGCAGTGGTGGGAGGAGCACTGAAGCTTTCTTT
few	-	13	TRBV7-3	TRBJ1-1	CASSFASNTEAFF	TGTGCCAGCAGCTTCGCCAGTAACACTGAAGCTTTCTTT
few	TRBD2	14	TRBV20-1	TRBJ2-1	CSAREGLGSNEQFF	TGCAGTGCTAGAGAGGGACTAGGGAGCAATGAGCAGTTCTTC
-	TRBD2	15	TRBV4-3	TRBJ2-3	CACSQVGTSRDTQYF	TGCGCCTGCAGCCAGGTCGGGACTAGCCGGGATACGCAGTATTTT
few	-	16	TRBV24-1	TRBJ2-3	CATSDYSLAETDTQYF	TGTGCCACCAGTGACTATAGTTTAGCGGAAACAGATACGCAGTATTTT
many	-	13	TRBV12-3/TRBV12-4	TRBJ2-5	CASSSFGLETQYF	TGTGCCAGCAGTTCCTTCGGGCTTGAGACCCAGTACTTC
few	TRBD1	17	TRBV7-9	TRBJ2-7	CASSSLTGGVGSYEQYF	TGTGCCAGCAGCAGCCTCACAGGGGGCGTTGGCTCCTACGAGCAGTACTTC
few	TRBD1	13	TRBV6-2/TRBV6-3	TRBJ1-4	CASRRQGNEKLFF	TGTGCCAGCAGAAGACAGGGAAATGAAAAACTGTTTTTT
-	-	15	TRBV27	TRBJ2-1	CASSQGGLEYNEQFF	TGTGCCAGCAGCCAGGGGGGTCTCGAGTACAATGAGCAGTTCTTC
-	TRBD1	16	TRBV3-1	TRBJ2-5	CASSQVRQDRVETQYF	TGTGCCAGCAGCCAAGTGCGTCAGGACAGGGTGGAGACCCAGTACTTC
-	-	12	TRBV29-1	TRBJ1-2	CSVDRNFCGYTF	TGCAGCGTTGACCGCAACTTCTGTGGCTACACCTTC
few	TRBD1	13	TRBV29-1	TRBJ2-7	CSATTDRVREQYF	TGCAGCGCCACTACTGACAGGGTGAGGGAGCAGTACTTC
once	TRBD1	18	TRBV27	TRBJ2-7	CASSDSQGALAPYNEQYF	TGTGCCAGCAGTGACTCACAGGGGGCCCTGGCTCCCTACAATGAGCAGTACTTC
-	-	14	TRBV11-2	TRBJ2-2	CASSFTRQVGELFF	TGTGCCAGCAGCTTCACCCGACAGGTCGGGGAGCTGTTTTTT
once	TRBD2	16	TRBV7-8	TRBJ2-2	CASSLDSGRNTGELFF	TGTGCCAGCAGCTTAGATAGCGGGAGGAACACCGGGGAGCTGTTTTTT
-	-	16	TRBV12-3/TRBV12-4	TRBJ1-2	CASSFSGEDSTYGYTF	TGTGCCAGCAGTTTTTCCGGGGAAGACAGTACCTATGGCTACACCTTC
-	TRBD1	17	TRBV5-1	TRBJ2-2	CASRSGTARLNTGELFF	TGCGCCAGCAGATCAGGGACAGCTAGGCTCAACACCGGGGAGCTGTTTTTT
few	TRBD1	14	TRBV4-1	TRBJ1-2	CASTNPGQIYGYTF	TGCGCCAGCACCAACCCGGGACAGATCTATGGCTACACCTTC
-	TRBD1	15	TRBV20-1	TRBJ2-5	CSAWDSYLYQETQYF	TGCAGTGCTTGGGACAGCTACTTGTACCAAGAGACCCAGTACTTC
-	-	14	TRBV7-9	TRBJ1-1	CASSWGGGGTEAFF	TGTGCCAGCTCCTGGGGAGGGGGAGGTACTGAAGCTTTCTTT